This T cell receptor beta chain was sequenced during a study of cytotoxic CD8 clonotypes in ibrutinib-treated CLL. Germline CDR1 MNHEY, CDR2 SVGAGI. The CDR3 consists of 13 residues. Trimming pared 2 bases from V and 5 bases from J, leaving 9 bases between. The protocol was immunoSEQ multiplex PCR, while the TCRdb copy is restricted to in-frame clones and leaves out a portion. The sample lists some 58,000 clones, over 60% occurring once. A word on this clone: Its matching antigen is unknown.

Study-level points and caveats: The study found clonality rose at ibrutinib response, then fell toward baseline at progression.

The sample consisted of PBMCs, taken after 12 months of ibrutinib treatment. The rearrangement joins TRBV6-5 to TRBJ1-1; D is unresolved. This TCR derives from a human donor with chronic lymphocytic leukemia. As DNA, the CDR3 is TGTGCCAGCAGTTACGCTCGTGGGACTGAAGCTTTCTTT. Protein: CASSYARGTEAFF.